This T cell receptor beta chain was recovered during a study of cytotoxic CD8 clonotypes in ibrutinib-treated CLL. The V gene lost 4 bases and the J gene lost 2 bases, with 12 bases spanning the gap. The CDR3 extends over 15 amino acids. The V gene's germline CDR1 is SGHTA and CDR2 FQGNSA. Using immunoSEQ multiplex PCR, the repertoire was profiled, and TCRdb retains in-frame clones only, with some absent. The sample holds approximately 130,000 clones, approximately 81% seen once. This sample comprised PBMCs, obtained after 24 months of ibrutinib treatment. The chain recombines TRBV7-2 with TRBJ1-3, with D uncertain. This TCR derives from a human donor with chronic lymphocytic leukemia. CDR3: CASSSSGAAGNTIYF. The CDR3 DNA follows: TGTGCCAGCAGCTCCTCGGGAGCCGCTGGAAACACCATATATTTT.